Below are 20 T cell receptor beta chains sequenced from a single sample in a study of OX40 agonist ivuxolimab in advanced cancers. Repertoires were generated with immunoSEQ multiplex PCR, while TCRdb's copy carries only in-frame clones and drops some. This sample has roughly 80,000 clones, with around 86% found just once. The specimen comprised CD4+ or CD8+ T cells sorted from blood, sampled in a trial of the OX40 agonist ivuxolimab. The receptors here all came from an adult with an advanced solid tumor such as melanoma, head and neck, liver or kidney cancer.

V usage is TRBV4-2 and J usage is TRBJ1-4; TRBD1 agrees at 11 bases. V shed 6 bases, J shed 8 bases, and the junction held 17 bases outside the gene matches. CDR3 length: 18 amino acids. From germline, CDR1 is LGHNA and CDR2 YNFKEQ. CDR3 protein: CASRASRTGGSVGEKLFF. The CDR3 DNA sequence: TGTGCCAGCAGGGCTTCCAGGACAGGGGGCTCGGTCGGAGAAAAACTGTTTTTT.

The V gene is TRBV29-1, the J gene TRBJ1-5; D gene unclear. V was shortened by 2 bases and J by 11 bases, with 7 bases between the two germline ends. CDR1 and CDR2 (germline): SQVTM, ANQGSEA. This CDR3 has 10 residues. The CDR3 reads CSVEWPAQHF. CDR3 nucleotides: TGCAGCGTTGAATGGCCCGCCCAGCATTTT. The whole variable domain, remainder taken from reference TRBV29-1 and TRBJ1-5, is SAVISQKPSRDICQRGTSLTIQCQVDSQVTMMFWYRQQPGQSLTLIATANQGSEATYESGFVIDKFPISRPNLTFSTLTVSNMSPEDSSIYLCSVEWPAQHFGDGTRLSIL.

The CDR3 region is CASSYRGRSTGELFF. In DNA form, the CDR3 reads TGTGCCAGCAGTTACCGGGGCCGAAGCACCGGGGAGCTGTTTTTT. This sequence joins TRBV6-6 and TRBJ2-2; D may be TRBD1 or TRBD2 (5 bases each). The length of the CDR3 is 15 residues. Deletions cut 2 bases from V and 4 bases from J, with 11 bases between. Germline V gene data show CDR1 as MNHNY and CDR2 as SVGAGI (reference sequence).

V and J are TRBV30 and TRBJ2-5; D gene uncertain. Germline assignment: CDR1 GTSNPN and CDR2 SVGIG (reference sequence). The CDR3 covers 13 residues. V was cut by 0 bases and J by 4 bases, with 9 bases left in between. CDR3 DNA sequence: TGTGCCTGGAGTGTACTCAACCGAGAGACCCAGTACTTC. Its translation: CAWSVLNRETQYF. Using reference TRBV30 and TRBJ2-5 for the parts outside the CDR3, the full variable domain is SQTIHQWPATLVQPVGSPLSLECTVEGTSNPNLYWYRQAAGRGLQLLFYSVGIGQISSEVPQNLSASRPQDRQFILSSKKLLLSDSGFYLCAWSVLNRETQYFGPGTRLLVL.

J is TRBJ1-6 and V is TRBV27; 9 nucleotides align to TRBD1. CDR1 is MNHEY and CDR2 is SMNVEV in the germline V gene (reference sequence). V lost 5 bases, J lost 9 bases, and 8 bases stayed unmatched. The CDR3 length is 15 residues. CDR3 coding DNA: TGTGCCAGCAGTCGCCCACAGGGGGCCGGTTCACCCCTCCACTTT. Its protein product is CASSRPQGAGSPLHF.

The chain joins TRBV7-2 to TRBJ1-2; 7 nucleotides agree with TRBD1. V gave up 1 base and J gave up 4 bases; unmatched junction bases: 6. The CDR3 runs 15 residues. The germline CDR1 and CDR2 sequences are SGHTA and FQGNSA. Here the CDR3 DNA reads TGTGCCAGCAGCTTAGGACCGGGACAGATCTATGGCTACACCTTC. Residues: CASSLGPGQIYGYTF.

The rearrangement uses TRBV9 and TRBJ2-5; either TRBD1 or TRBD2 may fit D (6 bases each). CDR1 is SGDLS, CDR2 YYNGEE, per germline. The CDR3 has 15 residues. V lost 4 bases and J lost 5, with 18 bases in between. This CDR3 is CASSLYWGAGETQYF. In nucleotides, the CDR3 is TGTGCCAGCAGCTTATATTGGGGGGCTGGGGAGACCCAGTACTTC. Variable domain in full (rest from reference TRBV9 and TRBJ2-5): DSGVTQTPKHLITATGQRVTLRCSPRSGDLSVYWYQQSLDQGLQFLIQYYNGEERAKGNILERFSAQQFPDLHSELNLSSLELGDSALYFCASSLYWGAGETQYFGPGTRLLVL.

V and J are TRBV6-5 and TRBJ1-6, with 10 bases aligning to TRBD1. The CDR3 has 15 residues. The V gene's germline CDR1 is MNHEY and CDR2 SVGAGI. V lost 7 bases, J lost 8 bases, and 8 bases stayed unmatched. DNA of the CDR3: TGTGCCAGCACGCGGTTGGGGACAGGGGATTCACCCCTCCACTTT. Translation gives CASTRLGTGDSPLHF.

The chain couples TRBV4-1 to TRBJ1-1; D gene ambiguous. This CDR3 region has 15 residues. Germline CDR1 MGHRA, CDR2 YSYEKL. V shed 3 bases and J shed 2 bases, with 13 bases lying between them. Here the CDR3 reads CASSQEKPGNTEAFF. CDR3 bases: TGCGCCAGCAGCCAGGAGAAACCGGGTAACACTGAAGCTTTCTTT.

This chain uses TRBV4-3 with TRBJ1-2, with 7 bases fitting TRBD1. Germline trimming cut 1 base from V and 4 bases from J; bases unmatched to any gene: 9. The CDR3 runs 16 residues. Per the germline V gene, CDR1 is LGHNA and CDR2 is YSLEER. The CDR3 loop is CASSQVGEGGFYGYTF. The CDR3 DNA reads as TGCGCCAGCAGCCAAGTGGGGGAAGGGGGCTTCTATGGCTACACCTTC.

The chain joins TRBV6-1 to TRBJ1-5; D gene unclear. Germline CDR1 MNHNS, CDR2 SASEGT. Trimming left V 6 bases short and J 4 bases short, with 16 bases between. The CDR3 totals 15 residues. The DNA of the CDR3 is TGTGCCAGCAGGGCGACACTTCTAAATAATCAGCCCCAGCATTTT. Translation gives CASRATLLNNQPQHF.

A few counts support this clone. This sequence joins TRBV7-9 and TRBJ2-5; D uncertain. V gave up 3 bases and J gave up 5 bases, with 16 bases separating them. CDR3 length: 15 amino acids. The V gene's germline CDR1 is SEHNR and CDR2 FQNEAQ (reference sequence). As DNA, the CDR3 is TGTGCCAGCAGCTTTGTCCTAGGCGTTGGGGAGACCCAGTACTTC. Residues: CASSFVLGVGETQYF.

The count of this clone is one. The chain carries TRBV14 and TRBJ2-1, with 15 bases lining up with TRBD2. Germline V gene data show CDR1 as SGHDN and CDR2 as FVKESK. The CDR3 loop spans 16 amino acids. V dropped 4 bases and J dropped 8; count of bases not matched to a gene: 6. CDR3: CASSPGLAGGLDEQFF. In nucleotides, the CDR3 is TGTGCCAGCAGCCCCGGACTAGCGGGAGGGCTGGATGAGCAGTTCTTC.

This sequence joins TRBV9 and TRBJ1-2; perhaps TRBD1 as D (5 bases). V shed 0 bases and J shed 2 bases, with 11 bases lying between them. The CDR3 loop spans 15 amino acids. Germline V gives CDR1 SGDLS, CDR2 YYNGEE. The CDR3 is CASSVAVGENYGYTF. In nucleotides, the CDR3 is TGTGCCAGCAGCGTAGCTGTAGGGGAGAACTATGGCTACACCTTC.

The gene calls are TRBV19 and TRBJ1-5; D is ambiguous. The CDR3 is 13 residues long. The germline V and J ends were trimmed by 7 bases and 3 bases, with 10 bases remaining between them. Germline lookup yields CDR1 LNHDA and CDR2 SQIVND (reference sequence). The CDR3 bases are TGTGCCAGTAAACGAGCAGACAATCAGCCCCAGCATTTT. Residues: CASKRADNQPQHF.

The rearrangement joins TRBV4-1 to TRBJ2-7, with D possibly TRBD1 on 6 matching bases. The germline V and J ends were trimmed by 1 base and 10 bases, with 17 bases remaining between them. The germline V gene encodes CDR1 MGHRA and CDR2 YSYEKL. The CDR3 has 14 amino acids. In nucleotides, the CDR3 is TGCGCCAGCAGCCAAGTCCTGGGGGCGCCTGGCCAGTACTTC. As protein: CASSQVLGAPGQYF.

This chain connects TRBV6-5 to TRBJ1-5; D unresolved. CDR1 and CDR2 (germline): MNHEY, SVGAGI. The CDR3 runs 13 residues. The V and J ends lost 0 bases and 5 bases respectively, with 5 bases between them. The CDR3 DNA reads as TGTGCCAGCAGTTACTCGGTGGATCAGCCCCAGCATTTT. Amino acid sequence: CASSYSVDQPQHF.

Worth noting for this clone: Germline is not matched at one junction end, which may reflect a read error. The chain is built from TRBV5-5 and TRBJ1-4, with 9 bases fitting TRBD1. Germline V gives CDR1 SGHKS, CDR2 YYEKEE (reference sequence). CDR3 size: 15 residues. In DNA, the CDR3 is TGTGCCAGCAGCTTTAAACAGGGGGCTAAGGAAAAACTGTTTTTT. It encodes CASSFKQGAKEKLFF. Complete variable domain (other parts from reference TRBV5-5 and TRBJ1-4): DAGVTQSPTHLIKTRGQQVTLRCSPISGHKSVSWYQQVLGQGPQFIFQYYEKEERGRGNFPDRFSARQFPNYSSELNVNALLLGDSALYLCASSFKQGAKEKLFFGSGTQLSVL.

This clone has a single count. The gene calls are TRBV23-1 and TRBJ2-7; 10 bases fit TRBD1. TRBV23-1 is an open reading frame, and its role is uncertain. V gave up 4 bases and J gave up 4 bases; unmatched junction bases: 10. The CDR3 runs to 16 residues. CDR3 sequence (DNA): TGCGCCAGCAGTCTCGGCGGGACAGGGGTCTATTACGAGCAGTACTTC. Protein product: CASSLGGTGVYYEQYF.

The chain uses TRBV5-1 and TRBJ2-2, with 7 bases lining up with TRBD2. After removal of 2 bases from V and 6 bases from J, the junction contained 7 bases not matched to a gene. Germline V gene lookup returns CDR1 SGHRS and CDR2 YFSETQ. The CDR3 sequence is 15 residues long. The CDR3 DNA is TGCGCCAGCAGCTTTGGGCTAGCGGCTTCCGGGGAGCTGTTTTTT. This codes for CASSFGLAASGELFF.